Listed here are 20 T cell receptor beta chains from one sample, sequenced in a study of regulatory T cells in long-lasting Graves disease. CDR3 regions were amplified by Arm-PCR using iRepertoire HTBI primers to build TCR beta libraries. From the multiplex PCR reads, TCRdb called clonotypes with MiXCR, one entry per CDR3 protein. The table has roughly 700,000 distinct CDR3 sequences, roughly 30% seen once. Time point meaning: persistent/refractory GD, antithyroid drugs over 5 years with positive TRAb. From PBMCs, RNA was extracted and then used to make the TCR library. Sequenced material: peripheral blood mononuclear cells (PBMCs), taken when the disease was refractory, from a patient treated with antithyroid drugs. The receptors originated from a female donor with Graves disease.

This clonotype was observed a few times. The chain employs TRBV10-3 and TRBJ1-1; 7 bases align to TRBD1. V dropped 11 bases and J dropped 0; count of bases not matched to a gene: 15. Germline V lookup: CDR1 ENHRY, CDR2 SYGVKD. CDR3 length: 16 residues. Here the CDR3 DNA reads TGTGCCTCCAGGGGGTCGGCAGTACTCTTGAACACTGAAGCTTTCTTT. Encoded protein: CASRGSAVLLNTEAFF.

The gene calls are TRBV10-3 and TRBJ2-2; maybe TRBD2 (5 bases). The ends were cut back, 7 bases at V and 0 bases at J, with 9 bases in the middle. The CDR3 totals 14 residues. From germline, CDR1 is ENHRY and CDR2 SYGVKD. Here the CDR3 reads CAITEAPNTGELFF. The DNA for the CDR3 is TGTGCCATCACGGAGGCCCCGAACACCGGGGAGCTGTTTTTT.

This clonotype was detected a few times. The CDR3 DNA is TGTGCCATCAGTGTGACCAACAATCAGCCCCAGCATTTT. Protein product: CAISVTNNQPQHF. V usage is TRBV10-3 and J usage is TRBJ1-5; D is undetermined. V was clipped by 4 bases and J by 3 bases, with 7 bases between them. The CDR3 has 13 residues. Germline-derived CDR1 and CDR2 are ENHRY and SYGVKD.

The DNA of the CDR3 is TGTGCCAGCAGGGCAGCCTCCGCGGGAGATACGCAGTATTTT. This translates into CASRAASAGDTQYF. The chain links TRBV12-3 or TRBV12-4 to TRBJ2-3, with D possibly matching TRBD2 (5 bases). The CDR3 length is 14 residues. Trimming took off 6 bases at V and 5 bases at J, with 15 bases between the two ends.

This chain uses TRBV2 with TRBJ1-5; D not certain. The CDR3 contains 17 residues. V lost 4 bases and J 0 bases, leaving 16 bases between the germline ends. Germline V lookup: CDR1 SNHLY, CDR2 FYNNEI. The CDR3 DNA is TGTGCCAGCAGTGGCTCAACGAAGGTATATAGCAATCAGCCCCAGCATTTT. Amino acids: CASSGSTKVYSNQPQHF.

This clonotype was found a few times. The CDR3 reads CSALPVVRDRGTEAFF. The CDR3 DNA follows: TGCAGTGCTCTACCCGTCGTTAGGGACAGGGGCACTGAAGCTTTCTTT. The chain couples TRBV20-1 to TRBJ1-1; 10 nucleotides match TRBD1. The ends lost 5 bases at V and 4 bases at J; junction bases unmatched: 13. Germline CDR1 DFQATT, CDR2 SNEGSKA (reference sequence). This CDR3 is built from 16 residues.

A few counts support this clonotype. This chain joins TRBV5-4 and TRBJ1-1; no clear D. Germline CDR1 reads SGHNT; CDR2 reads YYREEE (reference sequence). The CDR3 contains 14 residues. The V end lost 7 bases, the J end lost 1 base, and 14 bases lay between the germline ends. Here the CDR3 DNA reads TGTGCCAGCTATTCGGGTTTTGGGAACACTGAAGCTTTCTTT. It encodes CASYSGFGNTEAFF.

This clonotype has just a few counts. V gene TRBV9 combines with J gene TRBJ2-7; 7 bases agree with TRBD1. Germline CDR1 reads SGDLS; CDR2 reads YYNGEE. The V gene end was trimmed by 4 bases and the J gene end by 5 bases; junction bases not matched to a gene: 12. This CDR3 has 15 amino acids. The CDR3 DNA reads as TGTGCCAGCAGCACAGGGGCCAGGGGTATCAACGAGCAGTACTTC. It translates to CASSTGARGINEQYF.

This clonotype was found many times. The genes are TRBV28 and TRBJ1-5; maybe TRBD1 (6 bases). Per germline, CDR1 MDHEN and CDR2 SYDVKM. Trimming removed 3 bases at V and 3 bases at J, with 12 bases between. This CDR3 is 15 amino acids long. CDR3 amino acids: CASSLRGAFNQPQHF. CDR3 DNA: TGTGCCAGCAGTTTGAGGGGGGCCTTCAATCAGCCCCAGCATTTT.

This clonotype was counted only a few times. This chain connects TRBV20-1 to TRBJ2-7, with TRBD1 identical over 9 bases. The CDR3 spans 13 residues. Trimming cost V 5 bases and J 5 bases; bases outside gene matches: 7. Germline CDR1 and CDR2: DFQATT and SNEGSKA (reference sequence). The CDR3 protein is CSAPRTGVNEQYF. DNA of the CDR3: TGCAGTGCTCCCAGGACAGGGGTAAACGAGCAGTACTTC.

This clonotype was detected only a few times. The chain combines TRBV20-1 with TRBJ2-7; 9 nucleotides align to TRBD2. J was trimmed by 7 bases and V by 6 bases; bases with no gene match: 19. Germline V lookup: CDR1 DFQATT, CDR2 SNEGSKA (reference sequence). CDR3 length equals 16 residues. Written as DNA, the CDR3 is TGCAGTGCCTCGGGCTTCTTAAAAGGGCTAGCGGGAGAGCAGTACTTC. It encodes CSASGFLKGLAGEQYF.

This clonotype was seen a handful of times. The J gene is TRBJ1-1, the V gene TRBV6-1; a possible D gene is TRBD1 (5 bases). There are 15 residues in the CDR3. CDR1 MNHNS and CDR2 SASEGT come from the germline V gene. The germline V and J ends were trimmed by 8 bases and 0 bases, with 16 bases remaining between them. CDR3 loop: CASGVNEGMNTEAFF. Written as DNA, the CDR3 is TGTGCCAGCGGAGTAAATGAGGGGATGAACACTGAAGCTTTCTTT.

This rearrangement joins TRBV19 to TRBJ2-2, with no clear D. Between the trimmed V and J ends, which lost 3 bases and 7 bases, there was a span of 15 bases. The germline V gene has CDR1 LNHDA and CDR2 SQIVND (reference sequence). The CDR3 is made up of 15 amino acids. The CDR3 nucleotides are TGTGCCAGTAGTATGGTAGGGTTGCAAAACGGGGAGCTGTTTTTT. Amino acid sequence: CASSMVGLQNGELFF. Complete variable domain (other parts from reference TRBV19 and TRBJ2-2): DGGITQSPKYLFRKEGQNVTLSCEQNLNHDAMYWYRQDPGQGLRLIYYSQIVNDFQKGDIAEGYSVSREKKESFPLTVTSAQKNPTAFYLCASSMVGLQNGELFFGEGSRLTVL.

V gene TRBV19 combines with J gene TRBJ1-1, with 9 nucleotides matching TRBD1. The germline V gene encodes CDR1 LNHDA and CDR2 SQIVND (reference sequence). The V and J ends lost 3 bases and 3 bases, in that order; junction bases with no gene match: 5. The CDR3 has 15 residues. As DNA, the CDR3 is TGTGCCAGTAGTATGGGGACAGGGTTCTACACTGAAGCTTTCTTT. Translated: CASSMGTGFYTEAFF.

This clonotype was observed at least ten times. This chain joins TRBV28 and TRBJ2-7; tentatively, D is TRBD2 (5 bases). With 6 bases removed from V and 0 bases from J, the gap between germline ends came to 12 bases. CDR1 and CDR2 (germline): MDHEN, SYDVKM. The CDR3 is 14 amino acids. The CDR3 bases are TGTGCCAGCAGGACGACGGGAAGCTCCTACGAGCAGTACTTC. This encodes CASRTTGSSYEQYF.

This clonotype was observed a handful of times. The rearrangement uses TRBV10-1 and TRBJ2-7; D might be TRBD1 (6 bases). CDR3 length: 19 residues. The V end was cut by 6 bases, the J end by 6 bases, with 33 bases between. The V gene's germline CDR1 is WNHNN and CDR2 SYGVQD (reference sequence). CDR3 bases: TGCGCCAGCAGACAGGGAGATCGAATGTTTTCCCCAGTTGTTTCCGAGCAGTACTTC. Protein product: CASRQGDRMFSPVVSEQYF.

This clonotype showed up many times. V usage is TRBV28 and J usage is TRBJ1-5, with D tentatively TRBD1 (5 bases). The V gene lost 6 bases and the J gene lost 2 bases, with 11 bases spanning the gap. CDR3 length: 14 residues. Germline values: CDR1 MDHEN, CDR2 SYDVKM. The CDR3 coding sequence is TGTGCCAGCAGGCAGTGGGGGGGCAATCAGCCCCAGCATTTT. Protein sequence: CASRQWGGNQPQHF.

The rearrangement joins TRBV3-1 to TRBJ2-7, with 12 bases fitting TRBD2. The CDR3 sequence is 14 residues long. V shed 5 bases and J 6 bases; nucleotides not matched to a gene: 5. Per germline, CDR1 LGHDT and CDR2 YNNKEL (reference sequence). CDR3 nucleotide sequence: TGTGCCAGCAGCTCGACTAGCGGGAGTGGCGAGCAGTACTTC. It yields the protein CASSSTSGSGEQYF.

This clonotype has just a few counts. The chain combines TRBV7-3 with TRBJ1-5, with 9 bases that match TRBD1. The V and J ends lost 5 bases and 5 bases, in that order; junction bases with no gene match: 4. The CDR3 is made up of 14 amino acids. CDR1 is SGHTA, CDR2 FQGTGA, per germline. For the CDR3, the DNA is TGTGCCAGCAGCCCGTGGGACAGGGATCAGCCCCAGCATTTT. Translated: CASSPWDRDQPQHF. Full variable domain (rest looked up from reference TRBV7-3 and TRBJ1-5): GAGVSQTPSNKVTEKGKYVELRCDPISGHTALYWYRQSLGQGPEFLIYFQGTGAADDSGLPNDRFFAVRPEGSVSTLKIQRTERGDSAVYLCASSPWDRDQPQHFGDGTRLSIL.

On this clonotype: A much more abundant neighbour one base away suggests this may be a read error. The CDR3 ends on some other residue instead of the conserved phenylalanine or tryptophan, so this is likely a read error. The chain joins TRBV28 to TRBJ1-5, with TRBD1 as a possible D gene (5 bases). Germline assignment: CDR1 MDHEN and CDR2 SYDVKM. This CDR3 region has 13 residues. Trimming left V 7 bases short and J 5 bases short, with 12 bases between. The CDR3 DNA reads as TGTGCCAGCACTGTCCGGACACATCAGCCCCAGCATCTT. Translated: CASTVRTHQPQHL.